The rows below give T cell receptor delta chains drawn from one sample of a study of gamma-delta T cells after stem cell transplantation. TCRdb reanalyzed the RT-PCR reads using CATT. The sample has about 14,000 delta-chain clones, around 33% seen once. Material: gamma-delta T cells. The receptors shown here come from a human donor. It is not recorded whose cells these are; they may come from a transplant donor. Both conserved end residues are part of each CDR3. A D gene is named only where the DNA matches it firmly. Clone sizes are given selectively: once, few, many, or a class where the clone is expanded.

>TRDV3|few|TRDD3|TRDJ1
CATRELLGVYTDKLIF
TGTGCCACACGCGAACTACTGGGGGTGTACACCGATAAACTCATCTTT
>TRDV2|NA|TRDD3|TRDJ3
CACDPTTGGYQISWDTRQMFF
TGTGCCTGTGATCCTACTACTGGGGGATACCAGATCTCCTGGGACACCCGACAGATGTTTTTC
>TRDV2|NA|NA|TRDJ3
CACDILVSSLYTRHLFF
TGTGCCTGTGACATACTGGTGAGCTCCTTGTACACCCGACATCTGTTTTTC
>TRDV1|few|NA|TRDJ1
CALGEPHFPEGTDKLIF
TGCGCTCTTGGGGAACCCCACTTCCCGGAGGGAACCGATAAACTCATCTTT
>TRDV2|NA|NA|TRDJ3
CACDTTGRNWDTRQMFF
TGTGCCTGTGACACTACTGGGAGGAACTGGGACACCCGACAGATGTTTTTC
>TRDV2|NA|TRDD3|TRDJ3
CACDTISGGPSSWDTRQMFF
TGTGCCTGTGACACCATTTCTGGGGGACCTAGCTCCTGGGACACCCGACAGATGTTTTTC
>TRDV2|few|NA|TRDJ3
CACDWGDSWDTRQMFF
TGTGCCTGTGACTGGGGGGACTCCTGGGACACCCGACAGATGTTTTTC
>TRDV1|NA|NA|TRDJ2
CALGDRSYKAGPEAQLFF
TGTGCTCTTGGGGACCGTTCCTATAAGGCGGGCCCTGAGGCACAACTCTTCTTT
>TRDV2|NA|TRDD3|TRDJ3
CACDTAYWGIREASSWDTRQMFF
TGTGCCTGTGACACCGCGTACTGGGGGATACGCGAGGCTAGCTCCTGGGACACCCGACAGATGTTTTTC
>TRDV2|NA|TRDD3|TRDJ3
CACDTGGIRFSSWDTRQMFF
TGTGCCTGTGACACTGGGGGGATCCGATTTAGCTCCTGGGACACCCGACAGATGTTTTTC
>TRDV2|NA|NA|TRDJ3
CACDTGIRGLFAWDTRQMFF
TGTGCCTGTGACACCGGAATACGTGGGTTGTTCGCTTGGGACACCCGACAGATGTTTTTC
>TRDV1|few|TRDD3|TRDJ3
CALGEKGRLGDSLSWDTRQMFF
TGTGCTCTTGGGGAAAAAGGACGACTGGGGGATTCACTCTCCTGGGACACCCGACAGATGTTTTTC
>TRDV2|few|NA|TRDJ3
CACDTAGGPSWDTRQMFF
TGTGCCTGTGACACCGCCGGGGGACCCTCCTGGGACACCCGACAGATGTTTTTC
>TRDV1|few|TRDD3|TRDJ1
CALGESRFRGGYALFTDKLIF
TGTGCTCTTGGGGAAAGTCGCTTTCGAGGGGGATACGCCCTGTTCACCGATAAACTCATCTTT
>TRDV1|few|NA|TRDJ1
CALGGVGAALTDKLIF
TGTGCTCTTGGGGGGGTCGGAGCGGCTTTAACCGATAAACTCATCTTT
>TRDV2|NA|TRDD3|TRDJ3
CACDTRYWGILRSWDTRQMFF
TGTGCCTGTGACACTCGATACTGGGGGATACTCCGCTCCTGGGACACCCGACAGATGTTTTTC
>TRDV2|NA|TRDD3|TRDJ3
CACDTVYWGFSWDTRQMFF
TGTGCCTGTGACACCGTTTACTGGGGGTTCTCCTGGGACACCCGACAGATGTTTTTC
>TRDV1|once|TRDD2|TRDJ1
CALGELLPTGTDKLIF
TGTGCTCTTGGGGAACTTCTTCCTACTGGGACCGATAAACTCATCTTT
>TRDV3|few|TRDD3|TRDJ1
CAFMDFFPNVGGYTDCTDKLIF
TGTGCCTTTATGGATTTCTTTCCCAATGTTGGGGGATATACGGACTGCACCGATAAACTCATCTTT
>TRDV2|NA|TRDD3|TRDJ1
CACDPPRWRIRPYTDKLIF
TGTGCCTGTGACCCACCCCGCTGGAGGATACGGCCGTACACCGATAAACTCATCTTT
>TRDV2|NA|TRDD3|TRDJ3
CACGTLGDTWDTRQMFF
TGTGCCTGTGGCACACTGGGGGATACCTGGGACACCCGACAGATGTTTTTC
>TRAV29/DV5|NA|TRDD2|TRDJ1
CAATAFLRPGGFSDKLIF
TGTGCAGCAACGGCCTTCCTACGACCCGGGGGATTTAGTGATAAACTCATCTTT
>TRDV2|few|TRDD3|TRDJ3
CACDTLGVPHGRDTRQMFF
TGTGCCTGTGACACCCTGGGGGTCCCCCATGGACGGGACACCCGACAGATGTTTTTC
>TRDV3|NA|NA|TRDJ1
CACRAREERGDTDKLIF
TGTGCCTGTAGGGCCCGGGAGGAGAGGGGGGACACCGATAAACTCATCTTT
>TRDV3|few|NA|TRDJ1
CASNIPRLGQYSKLIF
TGTGCCTCGAACATTCCCCGGCTGGGTCAATACTCAAAACTCATCTTT
>TRDV1|few|TRDD3|TRDJ1
CALGERVNWGILHLSYTTDKLIF
TGTGCTCTTGGGGAACGCGTCAACTGGGGGATACTACATCTCTCCTACACCACCGATAAACTCATCTTT
>TRAV29/DV5|NA|NA|TRDJ1
CAASAEGGDGTDKLIF
TGTGCAGCAAGCGCTGAGGGGGGGGACGGCACCGATAAACTCATCTTT
>TRDV3|few|TRDD3|TRDJ1
CAFIPGDKTDKLIF
TGTGCCTTTATCCCGGGGGATAAGACCGATAAACTCATCTTT
>TRDV2|NA|TRDD3|TRDJ3
CACDPLLGDTNASSSWDTRQMFF
TGTGCCTGTGACCCATTACTGGGGGATACGAACGCGTCAAGCTCCTGGGACACCCGACAGATGTTTTTC